This T cell receptor (beta chain) was captured by sequencing in a study of CD8+CD57+ T cells in acquired aplastic anemia. Using genomic DNA as the template, TCR beta VDJ and CDR3 profiling was carried out. Each CDR3 protein gets one entry after TCRdb re-called the reads with MiXCR. This sample carries more than 150,000 distinct CDR3 sequences, roughly half of them seen once, and the ten largest clones take around 9.7%. Per germline, CDR1 LNHDA and CDR2 SQIVND (reference sequence). Between the trimmed V and J ends, which lost 7 bases and 2 bases, there was a span of 20 bases. This CDR3 has 16 residues. All patients picked for sequencing had shown, by flow cytometry, an expansion of CD8+CD57+ cells. In its sample, this clonotype was seen many times.

The sequence derives from a human donor with aplastic anemia. The chain couples TRBV19 to TRBJ1-2; D is ambiguous. The sequencing sample was made of sorted CD4+, CD8+, or CD8+CD57+ T cells (not recorded which) from PBMCs. This CDR3 reads CASIRRPGAINYGYTF. The CDR3 DNA is TGTGCCAGTATCAGAAGACCAGGAGCTATAAACTATGGCTACACCTTC.